A selection of T cell receptor beta chains follows, all from one sample in a study of blood T cells in healthy people across ages. One entry per CDR3 protein results from TCRdb running MiXCR on the 5' RACE reads. Here the sample spans over 550,000 distinct CDR3 sequences, roughly 30% being singletons. The sequencing input was blood. Receptor source: a woman of 80 years or more in good health. Each CDR3 is given with its conserved first and last residue. Fields, in order: J gene, V gene, clone size, D gene, CDR3 protein, CDR3 DNA. The D gene is left open where the match is weak. The size entry is marked missing in some rows and otherwise reads once, few, many or a size class.

j_call: TRBJ2-2
v_call: TRBV15
clone_size: -
d_call: -
cdr3_aa: CATSRDTGPGRTGELFF
cdr3_nt: TGTGCCACCAGCAGAGATACGGGGCCAGGGCGGACCGGGGAGCTGTTTTTT

j_call: TRBJ1-1
v_call: TRBV7-2
clone_size: -
d_call: -
cdr3_aa: CASTPWTDNTEAFF
cdr3_nt: TGTGCCAGCACCCCTTGGACAGATAACACTGAAGCTTTCTTT

j_call: TRBJ1-1
v_call: TRBV20-1
clone_size: many
d_call: TRBD1
cdr3_aa: CSALQGNLNTEAFF
cdr3_nt: TGCAGTGCGCTACAGGGGAACCTGAACACTGAAGCTTTCTTT

j_call: TRBJ2-5
v_call: TRBV12-3/TRBV12-4
clone_size: -
d_call: TRBD1
cdr3_aa: CASSRDSVETQYF
cdr3_nt: TGTGCCAGCAGTCGGGACAGCGTAGAGACCCAGTACTTC

j_call: TRBJ1-2
v_call: TRBV6-5
clone_size: few
d_call: TRBD1
cdr3_aa: CASTRQGSNYGYTF
cdr3_nt: TGTGCCAGCACGAGACAGGGGTCCAACTATGGCTACACCTTC

j_call: TRBJ2-5
v_call: TRBV7-3
clone_size: many
d_call: -
cdr3_aa: CASSPTPGQGETQYF
cdr3_nt: TGTGCCAGCAGCCCGACTCCAGGGCAAGGGGAGACCCAGTACTTC

j_call: TRBJ1-2
v_call: TRBV30
clone_size: few
d_call: TRBD1
cdr3_aa: CAWTQESQGVGGYTF
cdr3_nt: TGTGCCTGGACCCAAGAGAGTCAGGGGGTGGGGGGCTACACCTTC

j_call: TRBJ1-1
v_call: TRBV9
clone_size: many
d_call: -
cdr3_aa: CASSLHEGGNTEAFF
cdr3_nt: TGTGCCAGCAGCCTCCATGAGGGGGGTAATACTGAAGCTTTCTTT

j_call: TRBJ1-1
v_call: TRBV5-5
clone_size: many
d_call: -
cdr3_aa: CASSLNRGLRSTEAFF
cdr3_nt: TGTGCCAGCAGCTTGAATCGGGGTTTACGGAGTACTGAAGCTTTCTTT

j_call: TRBJ2-7
v_call: TRBV2
clone_size: many
d_call: TRBD1
cdr3_aa: CASKRQGSSYEQYF
cdr3_nt: TGTGCCAGCAAAAGACAGGGAAGTTCCTACGAGCAGTACTTC

j_call: TRBJ2-7
v_call: TRBV11-2
clone_size: many
d_call: -
cdr3_aa: CASSFMYRNSYEQYF
cdr3_nt: TGTGCCAGCAGCTTTATGTACAGGAATTCCTACGAGCAGTACTTC

j_call: TRBJ1-2
v_call: TRBV3-1
clone_size: many
d_call: -
cdr3_aa: CASSPRETYGYTF
cdr3_nt: TGTGCCAGCAGCCCCCGGGAAACCTATGGCTACACCTTC

j_call: TRBJ1-5
v_call: TRBV7-2
clone_size: few
d_call: -
cdr3_aa: CASSPRVYGNQPQHF
cdr3_nt: TGTGCCAGCAGCCCGAGGGTGTACGGCAATCAGCCCCAGCATTTT

j_call: TRBJ2-3
v_call: TRBV12-3/TRBV12-4
clone_size: -
d_call: -
cdr3_aa: CASSLGVRADVQYF
cdr3_nt: TGTGCCAGCAGTTTAGGAGTGCGAGCAGATGTGCAGTATTTT

j_call: TRBJ1-2
v_call: TRBV6-6
clone_size: many
d_call: TRBD1
cdr3_aa: CASKGQQGDGYTF
cdr3_nt: TGTGCCAGCAAGGGCCAACAGGGGGACGGCTACACCTTC

j_call: TRBJ2-1
v_call: TRBV4-2
clone_size: many
d_call: TRBD2
cdr3_aa: CASSQTSGGARARDGNEQFF
cdr3_nt: TGTGCCAGCAGCCAGACTAGCGGGGGGGCCAGAGCAAGGGATGGGAATGAGCAGTTCTTC

j_call: TRBJ2-3
v_call: TRBV19
clone_size: many
d_call: TRBD2
cdr3_aa: CASSSLAGGLGSTDTQYF
cdr3_nt: TGTGCCAGTAGTTCCCTAGCGGGGGGGCTTGGGTCGACAGATACGCAGTATTTT

j_call: TRBJ2-7
v_call: TRBV18
clone_size: -
d_call: TRBD1
cdr3_aa: CASSGDRVLQEQYF
cdr3_nt: TGTGCCAGCTCCGGGGACAGGGTCCTTCAAGAGCAGTACTTC

j_call: TRBJ2-1
v_call: TRBV20-1
clone_size: -
d_call: TRBD2
cdr3_aa: CSALGLVHYNEQFF
cdr3_nt: TGCAGTGCTCTGGGACTAGTCCATTACAATGAGCAGTTCTTC

j_call: TRBJ2-1
v_call: TRBV20-1
clone_size: -
d_call: TRBD2
cdr3_aa: CSARPPLSREGEQFF
cdr3_nt: TGCAGTGCTAGACCTCCGCTCTCACGGGAGGGGGAGCAGTTCTTC

j_call: TRBJ1-6
v_call: TRBV20-1
clone_size: -
d_call: -
cdr3_aa: CSARDLAGDSPLHF
cdr3_nt: TGCAGTGCTAGAGATCTGGCAGGGGATTCACCCCTCCACTTT

j_call: TRBJ1-2
v_call: TRBV7-9
clone_size: many
d_call: -
cdr3_aa: CASSLVPLSYGYTF
cdr3_nt: TGTGCCAGCAGCTTAGTCCCTTTAAGCTATGGCTACACCTTC

j_call: TRBJ2-5
v_call: TRBV20-1
clone_size: -
d_call: -
cdr3_aa: CSARDMQGWEGTRYF
cdr3_nt: TGCAGTGCTAGAGATATGCAGGGATGGGAAGGGACCCGGTACTTC

j_call: TRBJ1-4
v_call: TRBV20-1
clone_size: few
d_call: TRBD1
cdr3_aa: CSARPRQGIGEKLFF
cdr3_nt: TGCAGTGCTAGACCTCGACAGGGAATAGGTGAAAAACTGTTTTTT

j_call: TRBJ2-7
v_call: TRBV5-1
clone_size: many
d_call: TRBD1
cdr3_aa: CASSLGDRGTEQYF
cdr3_nt: TGCGCCAGCAGCTTGGGAGACAGGGGCACCGAGCAGTACTTC

j_call: TRBJ2-5
v_call: TRBV5-1
clone_size: many
d_call: -
cdr3_aa: CASSLVSLGQHQETQYF
cdr3_nt: TGCGCCAGCAGCTTGGTCTCCCTTGGTCAGCACCAAGAGACCCAGTACTTC

j_call: TRBJ2-5
v_call: TRBV5-6
clone_size: many
d_call: -
cdr3_aa: CASSFGTDQETQYF
cdr3_nt: TGTGCCAGCAGCTTCGGGACGGATCAAGAGACCCAGTACTTC

j_call: TRBJ2-1
v_call: TRBV10-3
clone_size: -
d_call: TRBD2
cdr3_aa: CAISESSGGTSYNEQFF
cdr3_nt: TGTGCCATCAGTGAGAGTAGCGGGGGGACCTCCTACAATGAGCAGTTCTTC

j_call: TRBJ2-3
v_call: TRBV5-1
clone_size: -
d_call: TRBD2
cdr3_aa: CASSFPAGEGLNTQYF
cdr3_nt: TGCGCCAGCAGCTTTCCAGCGGGAGAAGGTTTAAATACGCAGTATTTT

j_call: TRBJ2-1
v_call: TRBV18
clone_size: many
d_call: -
cdr3_aa: CASSPPRGGDYNEQFF
cdr3_nt: TGTGCCAGCTCACCACCGAGGGGGGGAGACTACAATGAGCAGTTCTTC

j_call: TRBJ2-7
v_call: TRBV6-5
clone_size: few
d_call: -
cdr3_aa: CASSTGPWGEQYF
cdr3_nt: TGTGCCAGCAGCACGGGTCCCTGGGGTGAGCAGTACTTC

j_call: TRBJ1-4
v_call: TRBV28
clone_size: few
d_call: -
cdr3_aa: CASRESGGTNEKLFF
cdr3_nt: TGTGCCAGCAGGGAATCGGGGGGCACTAATGAAAAACTGTTTTTT

j_call: TRBJ1-6
v_call: TRBV7-9
clone_size: many
d_call: -
cdr3_aa: CASSAKVNSPLHF
cdr3_nt: TGTGCCAGCAGCGCGAAGGTTAATTCACCCCTCCACTTT

j_call: TRBJ1-5
v_call: TRBV7-2
clone_size: many
d_call: -
cdr3_aa: CASSFPGPQPQHF
cdr3_nt: TGTGCCAGCAGTTTCCCCGGGCCGCAGCCCCAGCATTTT

j_call: TRBJ2-5
v_call: TRBV10-3
clone_size: -
d_call: -
cdr3_aa: CAISDPGGMGVETQYF
cdr3_nt: TGTGCCATCAGTGACCCCGGTGGAATGGGCGTAGAGACCCAGTACTTC

j_call: TRBJ2-7
v_call: TRBV5-1
clone_size: -
d_call: -
cdr3_aa: CASSLAGTVREQYF
cdr3_nt: TGCGCCAGCAGCCTCGCCGGGACGGTACGCGAGCAGTACTTC

j_call: TRBJ2-2
v_call: TRBV20-1
clone_size: few
d_call: -
cdr3_aa: CSARRQIGELFF
cdr3_nt: TGCAGTGCCCGAAGACAGATCGGGGAGCTGTTTTTT

j_call: TRBJ2-3
v_call: TRBV27
clone_size: -
d_call: TRBD2
cdr3_aa: CVTATSWEHTDTQYF
cdr3_nt: TGTGTCACCGCGACTAGCTGGGAGCACACAGATACGCAGTATTTT

j_call: TRBJ1-2
v_call: TRBV7-2
clone_size: many
d_call: -
cdr3_aa: CASSGGTRGYTF
cdr3_nt: TGTGCCAGCAGCGGGGGGACGAGAGGCTACACCTTC

j_call: TRBJ1-5
v_call: TRBV28
clone_size: -
d_call: -
cdr3_aa: CASRDSAWGNQPQHF
cdr3_nt: TGTGCCAGCAGGGACAGCGCATGGGGCAATCAGCCCCAGCATTTT

j_call: TRBJ2-5
v_call: TRBV6-2/TRBV6-3
clone_size: many
d_call: -
cdr3_aa: CASSFRGGPPGTQYF
cdr3_nt: TGTGCCAGCAGTTTTCGCGGGGGCCCACCGGGGACCCAGTACTTC

j_call: TRBJ2-5
v_call: TRBV7-2
clone_size: -
d_call: -
cdr3_aa: CASSTYSSYQETQYF
cdr3_nt: TGTGCCAGCAGCACCTACTCCTCGTACCAAGAGACCCAGTACTTC

j_call: TRBJ2-4
v_call: TRBV30
clone_size: many
d_call: TRBD2
cdr3_aa: CAWNRGGRAKNIQYF
cdr3_nt: TGTGCCTGGAACCGGGGAGGGAGAGCCAAAAACATTCAGTACTTC

j_call: TRBJ2-1
v_call: TRBV3-1
clone_size: few
d_call: -
cdr3_aa: CASSQDSEGVYNEQFF
cdr3_nt: TGTGCCAGCAGCCAAGATTCGGAGGGAGTCTACAATGAGCAGTTCTTC

j_call: TRBJ1-1
v_call: TRBV19
clone_size: few
d_call: -
cdr3_aa: CASSILGNTEAFF
cdr3_nt: TGTGCCAGTAGTATTCTGGGGAACACTGAAGCTTTCTTT

j_call: TRBJ2-7
v_call: TRBV29-1
clone_size: many
d_call: -
cdr3_aa: CSVEEIAGGLGLENEQYF
cdr3_nt: TGCAGCGTTGAAGAAATTGCCGGTGGGCTGGGCCTTGAGAACGAGCAGTACTTC

j_call: TRBJ1-1
v_call: TRBV20-1
clone_size: -
d_call: TRBD1
cdr3_aa: CSWVMRDSEAFF
cdr3_nt: TGCAGTTGGGTAATGAGGGACAGCGAAGCTTTCTTT